This record looks at one T cell receptor beta chain sequence and its context. Profiling relied on immunoSEQ multiplex PCR, and the TCRdb table lists in-frame clones only, not all of them. Among tens of thousands of clones listed, approximately 91% were seen once. The data stem from a study of blood T cell repertoires in COVID-19. Whole-study context: Italy, Spain and the United States were the sources of the convalescent and acute COVID-19 samples.

The CDR3 loop spans 12 amino acids. The germline gives CDR1 MNHEY, CDR2 SVGEGT. V dropped 2 bases and J dropped 13 bases, with 12 bases sitting between them. The chain couples TRBV6-2 or TRBV6-3 to TRBJ2-1; D remains ambiguous. What was sequenced was peripheral blood. This receptor was obtained from a human donor in a cohort sampled during active COVID-19. CDR3 amino acids: CASSYMVGVQFF. In DNA, the CDR3 is TGTGCCAGCAGTTACATGGTGGGCGTACAGTTCTTC.